Each of the 5 T cell receptor beta chains below was sequenced from the same sample in a study of siplizumab effects on memory and regulatory T cells. Method: immunoSEQ multiplex PCR; TCRdb's copy keeps in-frame clones and lacks some. The sample comprises around 100,000 clones, about 94% of which are singletons, and 1% to 1.5% rests with the top ten. The sample consisted of non-Treg CD4+ T cells sorted from blood. The receptors were gathered from a human donor in good health.

This clone appeared once. The chain has TRBV4-1 and TRBJ2-7; D perhaps matches TRBD2 (6 bases). Germline CDR1 is MGHRA and CDR2 is YSYEKL. The V and J ends lost 3 bases and 3 bases respectively, with 18 bases between them. The CDR3 has 16 amino acids. The CDR3 here is CASSQAIRRELYEQYF. In DNA form, the CDR3 reads TGCGCCAGCAGCCAGGCAATAAGGCGGGAACTCTACGAGCAGTACTTC.

This rearrangement joins TRBV11-2 to TRBJ2-5; TRBD2 is a possible D gene (5 bases). Trimming removed 0 bases at V and 5 bases at J, with 19 bases between. The CDR3 totals 17 residues. Germline V gene sequence: CDR1 SGHAT, CDR2 FQNNGV. The DNA of the CDR3 is TGTGCCAGCAGCTTAGAGGGTCACAGTTCCACGGGGGAGACCCAGTACTTC. It codes for CASSLEGHSSTGETQYF.

The rearrangement uses TRBV6-5 and TRBJ1-1; D perhaps matches TRBD1 (5 bases). The germline V and J ends were trimmed by 10 bases and 4 bases, with 19 bases remaining between them. The CDR3 extends over 14 amino acids. Germline CDR1 and CDR2: MNHEY and SVGAGI. DNA for the CDR3: TGTGCCACCTGGACGAGAGGAAGGGGCACTGAAGCTTTCTTT. Translation gives CATWTRGRGTEAFF.

The chain employs TRBV6-5 and TRBJ1-3; 7 bases line up with TRBD1. Losses at the gene ends were 0 bases for V and 2 bases for J; bases not matched to a gene: 4. This CDR3 contains 16 residues. Germline V gene sequence: CDR1 MNHEY, CDR2 SVGAGI. In DNA, the CDR3 is TGTGCCAGCAGTTACTCTAAGGGGGCGCCTGGAAACACCATATATTTT. Protein product: CASSYSKGAPGNTIYF.

V gene TRBV19 combines with J gene TRBJ1-2, with 9 positions matching TRBD1. Trimming took 5 bases from V and 7 from J; bases not matched to a gene: 5. Germline loops: CDR1 LNHDA, CDR2 SQIVND (reference sequence). The CDR3 is 13 amino acids. For the CDR3, the DNA is TGTGCCAGTAGTGGGGACAGGGCCCTTGGCTACACCTTC. Translating gives CASSGDRALGYTF.